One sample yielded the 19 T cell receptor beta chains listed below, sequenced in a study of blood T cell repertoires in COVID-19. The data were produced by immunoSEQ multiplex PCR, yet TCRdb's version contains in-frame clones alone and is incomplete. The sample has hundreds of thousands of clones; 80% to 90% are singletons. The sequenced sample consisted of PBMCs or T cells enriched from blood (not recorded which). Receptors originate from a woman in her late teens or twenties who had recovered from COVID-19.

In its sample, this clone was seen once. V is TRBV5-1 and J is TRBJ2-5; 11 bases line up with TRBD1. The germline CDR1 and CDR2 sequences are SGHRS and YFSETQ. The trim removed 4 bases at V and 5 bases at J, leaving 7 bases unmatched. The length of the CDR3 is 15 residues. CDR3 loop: CASSLIGTGGETQYF. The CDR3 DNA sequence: TGCGCCAGCAGCCTAATCGGGACAGGGGGGGAGACCCAGTACTTC.

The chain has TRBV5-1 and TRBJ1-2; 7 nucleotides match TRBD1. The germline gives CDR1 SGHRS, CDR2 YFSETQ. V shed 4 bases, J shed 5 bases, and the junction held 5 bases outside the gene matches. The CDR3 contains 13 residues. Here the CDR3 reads CASSHRDRYGYTF. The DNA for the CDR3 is TGCGCCAGCAGCCACCGGGACAGATATGGCTACACCTTC. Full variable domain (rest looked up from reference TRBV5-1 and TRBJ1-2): KAGVTQTPRYLIKTRGQQVTLSCSPISGHRSVSWYQQTPGQGLQFLFEYFSETQRNKGNFPGRFSGRQFSNSRSEMNVSTLELGDSALYLCASSHRDRYGYTFGSGTRLTVV.

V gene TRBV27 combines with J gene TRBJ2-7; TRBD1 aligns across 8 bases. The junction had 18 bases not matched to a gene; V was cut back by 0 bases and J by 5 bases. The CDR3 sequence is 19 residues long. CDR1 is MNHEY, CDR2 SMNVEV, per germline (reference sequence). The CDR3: CASSLSRRGLVSSEDEQYF. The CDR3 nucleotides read TGTGCCAGCAGTTTATCGCGCAGGGGGCTGGTCTCGTCCGAGGACGAGCAGTACTTC.

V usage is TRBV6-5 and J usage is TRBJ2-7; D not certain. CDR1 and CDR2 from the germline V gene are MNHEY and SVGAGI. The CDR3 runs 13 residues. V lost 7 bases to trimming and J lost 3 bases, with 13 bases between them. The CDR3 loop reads CASTERDIYEQYF. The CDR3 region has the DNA TGTGCCAGCACCGAACGCGACATCTACGAGCAGTACTTC.

In DNA, the CDR3 is TGCGCCAGCAGCCAAGGATTCACAGGCCCGACGGATGGCTACACCTTC. It encodes CASSQGFTGPTDGYTF. The genes are TRBV4-1 and TRBJ1-2; possibly TRBD1 for D (5 bases). Trimming removed 1 base at V and 6 bases at J, with 18 bases between. Looked up from germline, CDR1 is MGHRA and CDR2 is YSYEKL. The CDR3 loop spans 16 amino acids.

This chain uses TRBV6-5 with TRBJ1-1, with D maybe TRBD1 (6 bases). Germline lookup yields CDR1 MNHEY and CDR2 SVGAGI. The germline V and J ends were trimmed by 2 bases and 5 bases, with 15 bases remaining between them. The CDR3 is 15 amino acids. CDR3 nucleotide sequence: TGTGCCAGCAGTTACGGGGGCAGCGAGGGGACTGAAGCTTTCTTT. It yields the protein CASSYGGSEGTEAFF.

CDR3 DNA: TGTGCCAGTACCCCTCAGGGATATGGCTACACCTTC. Residues: CASTPQGYGYTF. J is TRBJ1-2 and V is TRBV19; possible D gene TRBD1, 5 bases. V was clipped by 7 bases and J by 5 bases, with 11 bases between them. This CDR3 spans 12 amino acids. From germline, CDR1 is LNHDA and CDR2 SQIVND (reference sequence).

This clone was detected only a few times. The CDR3, as DNA: TGTGCCACCCGACGGGGACTTAATGAAAAACTGTTTTTT. Translating gives CATRRGLNEKLFF. This chain uses TRBV19 with TRBJ1-4, with D possibly matching TRBD1 (5 bases). V lost 10 bases to trimming and J lost 4 bases, with 13 bases between them. The CDR3 is 13 amino acids. CDR1 LNHDA and CDR2 SQIVND come from the germline V gene (reference sequence).

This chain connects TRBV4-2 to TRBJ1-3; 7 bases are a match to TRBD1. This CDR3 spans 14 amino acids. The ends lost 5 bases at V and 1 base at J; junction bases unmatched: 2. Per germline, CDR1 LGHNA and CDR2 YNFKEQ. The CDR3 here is CASSEQGSGNTIYF. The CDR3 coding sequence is TGTGCCAGCAGCGAACAGGGGTCTGGAAACACCATATATTTT.

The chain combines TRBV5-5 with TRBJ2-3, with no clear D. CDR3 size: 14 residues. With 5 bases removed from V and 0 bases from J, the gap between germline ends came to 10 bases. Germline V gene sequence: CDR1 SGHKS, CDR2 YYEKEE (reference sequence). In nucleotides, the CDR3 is TGTGCCAGCAGGTCTCCCTCTAGCACAGATACGCAGTATTTT. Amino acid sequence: CASRSPSSTDTQYF. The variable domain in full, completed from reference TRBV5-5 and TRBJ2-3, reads DAGVTQSPTHLIKTRGQQVTLRCSPISGHKSVSWYQQVLGQGPQFIFQYYEKEERGRGNFPDRFSARQFPNYSSELNVNALLLGDSALYLCASRSPSSTDTQYFGPGTRLTVL.

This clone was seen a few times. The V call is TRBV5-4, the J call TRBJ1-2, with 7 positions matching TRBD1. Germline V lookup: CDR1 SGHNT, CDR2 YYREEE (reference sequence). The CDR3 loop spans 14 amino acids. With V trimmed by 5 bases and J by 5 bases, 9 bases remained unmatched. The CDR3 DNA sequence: TGTGCCAGCAGTCCGAAGGGGGCTCCTTATGGCTACACCTTC. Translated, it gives CASSPKGAPYGYTF.

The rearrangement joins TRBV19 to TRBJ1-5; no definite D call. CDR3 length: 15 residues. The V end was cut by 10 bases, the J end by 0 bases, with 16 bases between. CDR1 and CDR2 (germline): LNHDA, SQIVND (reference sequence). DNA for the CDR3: TGTGCCACCACCCTGTCGGGGTCTAGCAATCAGCCCCAGCATTTT. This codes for CATTLSGSSNQPQHF.

CDR3 amino acids: CASSPGVYGYTF. DNA for the CDR3: TGTGCCAGCAGCCCAGGGGTTTATGGCTACACCTTC. The chain links TRBV11-2 to TRBJ1-2; tentative D call: TRBD1 (6 bases). Trimming took 5 bases from V and 5 from J, leaving 9 bases between them. Germline loops: CDR1 SGHAT, CDR2 FQNNGV. The CDR3 loop spans 12 amino acids.

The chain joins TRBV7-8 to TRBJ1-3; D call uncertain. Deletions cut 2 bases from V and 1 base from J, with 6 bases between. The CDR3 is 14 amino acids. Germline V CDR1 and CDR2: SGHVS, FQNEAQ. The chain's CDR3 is CASSLSGSGNTIYF. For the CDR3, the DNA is TGTGCCAGCAGCTTATCCGGGTCTGGAAACACCATATATTTT.

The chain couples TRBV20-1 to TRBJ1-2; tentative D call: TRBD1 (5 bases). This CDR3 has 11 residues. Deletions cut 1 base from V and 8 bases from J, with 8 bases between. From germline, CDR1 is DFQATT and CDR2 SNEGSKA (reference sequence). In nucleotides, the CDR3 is TGCAGTGCTAGAGTGGCAGGGGGCTACACCTTC. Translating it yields CSARVAGGYTF.

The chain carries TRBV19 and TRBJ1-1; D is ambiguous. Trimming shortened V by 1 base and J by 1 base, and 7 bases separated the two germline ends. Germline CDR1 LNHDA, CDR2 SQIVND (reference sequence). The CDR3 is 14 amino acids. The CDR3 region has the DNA TGTGCCAGTAGTATAGTCCGAGAGAACACTGAAGCTTTCTTT. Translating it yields CASSIVRENTEAFF. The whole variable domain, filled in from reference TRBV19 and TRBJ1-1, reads DGGITQSPKYLFRKEGQNVTLSCEQNLNHDAMYWYRQDPGQGLRLIYYSQIVNDFQKGDIAEGYSVSREKKESFPLTVTSAQKNPTAFYLCASSIVRENTEAFFGQGTRLTVV.

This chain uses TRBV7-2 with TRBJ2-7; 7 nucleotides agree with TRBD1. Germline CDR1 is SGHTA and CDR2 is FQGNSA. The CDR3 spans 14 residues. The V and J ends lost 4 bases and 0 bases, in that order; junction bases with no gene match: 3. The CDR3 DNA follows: TGTGCCAGCAGCTCGGACAGGAGCTCCTACGAGCAGTACTTC. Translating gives CASSSDRSSYEQYF.

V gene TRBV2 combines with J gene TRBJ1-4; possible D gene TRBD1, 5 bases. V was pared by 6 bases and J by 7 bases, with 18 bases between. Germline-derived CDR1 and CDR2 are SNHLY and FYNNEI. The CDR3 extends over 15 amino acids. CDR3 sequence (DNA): TGTGCCAGCAGGGGAGCCGCGGGGGAGGGTGAAAAACTGTTTTTT. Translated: CASRGAAGEGEKLFF.

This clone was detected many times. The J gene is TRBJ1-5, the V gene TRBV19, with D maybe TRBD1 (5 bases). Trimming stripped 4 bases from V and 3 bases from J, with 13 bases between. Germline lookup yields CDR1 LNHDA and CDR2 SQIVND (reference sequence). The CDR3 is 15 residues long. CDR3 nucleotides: TGTGCCAGTAGTAAGGACCCGGGGGACAATCAGCCCCAGCATTTT. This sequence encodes CASSKDPGDNQPQHF.